These 24 T cell receptor beta chains originate from one sample sequenced in a study of blood T cell repertoires in COVID-19. Profiled with immunoSEQ multiplex PCR; TCRdb holds only in-frame clones, not every one. Of roughly 200,000 clones listed, around nine tenths are singletons. Sequencing was done on a sample of peripheral blood. These receptors came from a man aged 60-69 years who had recovered from COVID-19.

The chain carries TRBV3-1 (or the pseudogene TRBV3-2) and TRBJ2-7; 10 nucleotides align to TRBD2. CDR1 is LGHDT, CDR2 YNNKEL, per germline (reference sequence). The CDR3 length is 15 residues. Germline trimming cut 4 bases from V and 0 bases from J; bases unmatched to any gene: 3. The CDR3 nucleotides are TGTGCCAGCAGCCGAAGGACTAGCGGCTCCTACGAGCAGTACTTC. Translating it yields CASSRRTSGSYEQYF.

There are a few counts of this clone. The gene calls are TRBV9 and TRBJ2-3, with D maybe TRBD2 (6 bases). The V gene's germline CDR1 is SGDLS and CDR2 YYNGEE. The CDR3 totals 15 residues. V was trimmed by 0 bases and J by 6 bases, leaving 14 bases between them. The CDR3 DNA sequence: TGTGCCAGCAGCGTAGAGCTAGGGAGGTGGGATACGCAGTATTTT. Translation: CASSVELGRWDTQYF.

This chain uses TRBV5-4 with TRBJ2-1; 8 nucleotides match TRBD2. The CDR3 sequence is 14 residues long. The germline V gene has CDR1 SGHNT and CDR2 YYREEE (reference sequence). The V and J ends lost 4 bases and 5 bases, in that order; junction bases with no gene match: 5. The CDR3 reads CASSLPLADNEQFF. CDR3 in DNA: TGTGCCAGCAGCCTACCACTAGCGGACAATGAGCAGTTCTTC. Drawing the rest from reference TRBV5-4 and TRBJ2-1, the complete variable domain is ETGVTQSPTHLIKTRGQQVTLRCSSQSGHNTVSWYQQALGQGPQFIFQYYREEENGRGNFPPRFSGLQFPNYSSELNVNALELDDSALYLCASSLPLADNEQFFGPGTRLTVL.

This chain joins TRBV20-1 and TRBJ1-4; no clear D. The CDR3 has 11 amino acids. Germline values: CDR1 DFQATT, CDR2 SNEGSKA (reference sequence). V dropped 5 bases and J dropped 10 bases, with 11 bases sitting between them. CDR3 nucleotide sequence: TGCAGTGCTTTGGTGGTCGGAAAACTGTTTTTT. Protein sequence: CSALVVGKLFF.

The rearrangement joins TRBV28 to TRBJ1-4; D is unresolved. This CDR3 is built from 12 residues. V dropped 6 bases and J dropped 8 bases, with 10 bases sitting between them. Germline lookup yields CDR1 MDHEN and CDR2 SYDVKM. CDR3 coding DNA: TGTGCCAGCAGCCTAGAGGCGGAAAAACTGTTTTTT. Translated: CASSLEAEKLFF. The full variable domain, in which reference TRBV28 and TRBJ1-4 provide the parts outside the CDR3, is DVKVTQSSRYLVKRTGEKVFLECVQDMDHENMFWYRQDPGLGLRLIYFSYDVKMKEKGDIPEGYSVSREKKERFSLILESASTNQTSMYLCASSLEAEKLFFGSGTQLSVL.

V usage is TRBV5-4 and J usage is TRBJ1-1, with no clear D. CDR1 and CDR2 (germline): SGHNT, YYREEE (reference sequence). The V and J ends lost 1 base and 2 bases respectively, with 12 bases between them. CDR3 length: 15 amino acids. In nucleotides, the CDR3 is TGTGCCAGCAGCTTGCCCGGGAGGGTTAACACTGAAGCTTTCTTT. Amino acid sequence: CASSLPGRVNTEAFF.

The rearrangement joins TRBV7-2 to TRBJ1-5, with D unresolved. The CDR3 covers 13 residues. V dropped 1 base and J dropped 6 bases, with 7 bases sitting between them. Germline V gene lookup returns CDR1 SGHTA and CDR2 FQGNSA. CDR3 residues: CASSLERVQPQHF. CDR3 in DNA: TGTGCCAGCAGCTTAGAGAGGGTTCAGCCCCAGCATTTT. Looking up the rest from reference TRBV7-2 and TRBJ1-5 gives the full variable domain: GAGVSQSPSNKVTEKGKDVELRCDPISGHTALYWYRQSLGQGLEFLIYFQGNSAPDKSGLPSDRFSAERTGGSVSTLTIQRTQQEDSAVYLCASSLERVQPQHFGDGTRLSIL.

The chain carries TRBV2 and TRBJ2-7; TRBD1 agrees at 10 bases. V shed 7 bases, J shed 2 bases, and the junction held 8 bases outside the gene matches. CDR1 is SNHLY, CDR2 FYNNEI, per germline. The CDR3 extends over 15 amino acids. CDR3 bases: TGTGCCAGCACCGTCGAGACAGGGGGCCCCTACGAGCAGTACTTC. Its translation is CASTVETGGPYEQYF.

This clone was seen a handful of times. This chain uses TRBV10-3 with TRBJ1-2; 9 bases are a match to TRBD1. Germline V gene lookup returns CDR1 ENHRY and CDR2 SYGVKD. CDR3 size: 13 residues. The V and J ends lost 10 bases and 1 base, in that order; junction bases with no gene match: 4. The CDR3 protein is CATGQGLNYGYTF. The DNA for the CDR3 is TGTGCCACCGGACAGGGGCTTAACTATGGCTACACCTTC.

The V call is TRBV18, the J call TRBJ2-7, with 10 bases that match TRBD1. After removal of 0 bases from V and 0 bases from J, the junction contained 11 bases not matched to a gene. This CDR3 has 19 residues. Germline V CDR1 and CDR2: KGHSH, LQKENI. The CDR3 bases are TGTGCCAGCTCACCACCAGCGGGACAGGGGAGGTTGGGCTCCTACGAGCAGTACTTC. Its translation is CASSPPAGQGRLGSYEQYF. Filled out from reference TRBV18 and TRBJ2-7, the complete variable domain reads NAGVMQNPRHLVRRRGQEARLRCSPMKGHSHVYWYRQLPEEGLKFMVYLQKENIIDESGMPKERFSAEFPKEGPSILRIQQVVRGDSAAYFCASSPPAGQGRLGSYEQYFGPGTRLTVT.

This chain links TRBV3-1 (or the pseudogene TRBV3-2) with TRBJ2-1, with 12 bases aligning to TRBD2. Losses at the gene ends were 4 bases for V and 6 bases for J; bases not matched to a gene: 13. Germline CDR1 and CDR2: LGHDT and YNNKEL (reference sequence). The CDR3 totals 18 residues. CDR3 amino acids: CASSPGLAGSYRGNEQFF. The CDR3 DNA sequence: TGTGCCAGCAGCCCCGGACTAGCGGGATCATATCGGGGCAATGAGCAGTTCTTC.

J is TRBJ2-7 and V is TRBV19; perhaps TRBD1 as D (6 bases). The CDR3 totals 13 residues. Germline V gene sequence: CDR1 LNHDA, CDR2 SQIVND (reference sequence). Trimming pared 3 bases from V and 0 bases from J, leaving 6 bases between. The CDR3 here is CASSMDSSYEQYF. The DNA for the CDR3 is TGTGCCAGTAGTATGGACAGCTCCTACGAGCAGTACTTC.

This clone was observed a handful of times. The rearrangement uses TRBV27 and TRBJ2-1; D not resolved. With 4 bases removed from V and 6 bases from J, the gap between germline ends came to 16 bases. This CDR3 has 15 residues. Germline-derived CDR1 and CDR2 are MNHEY and SMNVEV (reference sequence). CDR3 bases: TGTGCCAGCAGTTATCTTCCTAGAATAGGCAATGAGCAGTTCTTC. It yields the protein CASSYLPRIGNEQFF.

The rearrangement links TRBV6-1 to TRBJ2-7; D is uncertain. Germline V gene sequence: CDR1 MNHNS, CDR2 SASEGT. V was trimmed by 3 bases and J by 13 bases, leaving 13 bases between them. The CDR3 is made up of 11 amino acids. CDR3 residues: CASSDGLNPYF. The CDR3 DNA follows: TGTGCCAGCAGTGATGGGCTAAATCCCTACTTC.

The chain links TRBV28 to TRBJ2-2; 8 nucleotides match TRBD2. This CDR3 is built from 15 residues. Germline-derived CDR1 and CDR2 are MDHEN and SYDVKM. V shed 6 bases and J 0 bases; nucleotides not matched to a gene: 3. The CDR3 DNA follows: TGTGCCAGCAGGATTAGCGGGGCGAACACCGGGGAGCTGTTTTTT. Its translation: CASRISGANTGELFF.

The V and J genes are TRBV11-2 and TRBJ1-1, with D maybe TRBD1 (5 bases). In germline, CDR1 is SGHAT, CDR2 FQNNGV. V was shortened by 3 bases and J by 3 bases, with 11 bases between the two germline ends. This CDR3 is built from 14 residues. The CDR3 bases are TGTGCCAGCAGCTTTGACCCGGGGGACACTGAAGCTTTCTTT. Translating it yields CASSFDPGDTEAFF.

This chain uses TRBV11-2 with TRBJ2-2; D gene uncertain. V was pared by 7 bases and J by 5 bases, with 2 bases between. The germline V gene encodes CDR1 SGHAT and CDR2 FQNNGV. This CDR3 contains 10 residues. The CDR3 is CASTTGELFF. In nucleotides, the CDR3 is TGTGCCAGCACGACCGGGGAGCTGTTTTTT.

The gene calls are TRBV5-5 and TRBJ1-4, with 9 bases aligning to TRBD1. V was clipped by 3 bases and J by 7 bases; unmatched bases: 7. The germline V gene has CDR1 SGHKS and CDR2 YYEKEE (reference sequence). The CDR3 has 15 residues. CDR3 DNA sequence: TGTGCCAGCAGCTCTTACGGACAGGGGAGTGAAAAACTGTTTTTT. This gives the protein CASSSYGQGSEKLFF.

The chain recombines TRBV9 with TRBJ2-7, with D possibly being TRBD2 (5 bases). Germline CDR1 SGDLS, CDR2 YYNGEE. Trimming cost V 0 bases and J 6 bases, with 10 bases left between them. CDR3 size: 13 residues. The CDR3 DNA is TGTGCCAGCAGCGTAGTGGGAGAACCCGAGCAGTACTTC. Translation gives CASSVVGEPEQYF.

CDR3 protein: CASSLVAGETQYF. The CDR3 DNA follows: TGTGCCAGCAGCTTGGTTGCCGGGGAGACCCAGTACTTC. V usage is TRBV5-4 and J usage is TRBJ2-5; D gene unclear. Germline CDR1 and CDR2: SGHNT and YYREEE (reference sequence). Trimming cost V 0 bases and J 5 bases, with 8 bases left between them. The CDR3 is 13 amino acids.

The V gene is TRBV9, the J gene TRBJ1-6; possibly TRBD1 for D (6 bases). Trimming removed 0 bases at V and 6 bases at J, with 10 bases between. The germline V gene encodes CDR1 SGDLS and CDR2 YYNGEE. This CDR3 has 15 residues. CDR3 sequence: CASSVGAGANSPLHF. For the CDR3, the DNA is TGTGCCAGCAGCGTAGGAGCAGGGGCTAATTCACCCCTCCACTTT.

The genes are TRBV19 and TRBJ1-1; unclear D gene. Trimming shortened V by 8 bases and J by 6 bases, and 13 bases separated the two germline ends. The CDR3 spans 12 residues. Germline assignment: CDR1 LNHDA and CDR2 SQIVND (reference sequence). DNA of the CDR3: TGTGCCAGTGCCCCGGGAAGGCCTGAAGCTTTCTTT. Its protein product is CASAPGRPEAFF.

The rearrangement uses TRBV18 and TRBJ1-6; a weak D match, TRBD1 (5 bases). This CDR3 has 13 residues. From germline, CDR1 is KGHSH and CDR2 LQKENI. V lost 4 bases and J lost 7, with 8 bases in between. The CDR3 here is CASSRDRNSPLHF. The CDR3 nucleotides are TGTGCCAGCTCACGAGACAGAAATTCACCCCTCCACTTT. Supplemented by reference TRBV18 and TRBJ1-6, the full variable domain reads NAGVMQNPRHLVRRRGQEARLRCSPMKGHSHVYWYRQLPEEGLKFMVYLQKENIIDESGMPKERFSAEFPKEGPSILRIQQVVRGDSAAYFCASSRDRNSPLHFGNGTRLTVT.

The V and J genes are TRBV24-1 and TRBJ1-5; D might be TRBD1 (5 bases). This CDR3 is built from 15 residues. Germline-derived CDR1 and CDR2 are KGHDR and SFDVKD. Trimming left V 3 bases short and J 0 bases short, with 8 bases between. The CDR3 region is CATSDRQFSNQPQHF. As DNA, the CDR3 is TGTGCCACCAGTGATAGACAGTTTAGCAATCAGCCCCAGCATTTT.